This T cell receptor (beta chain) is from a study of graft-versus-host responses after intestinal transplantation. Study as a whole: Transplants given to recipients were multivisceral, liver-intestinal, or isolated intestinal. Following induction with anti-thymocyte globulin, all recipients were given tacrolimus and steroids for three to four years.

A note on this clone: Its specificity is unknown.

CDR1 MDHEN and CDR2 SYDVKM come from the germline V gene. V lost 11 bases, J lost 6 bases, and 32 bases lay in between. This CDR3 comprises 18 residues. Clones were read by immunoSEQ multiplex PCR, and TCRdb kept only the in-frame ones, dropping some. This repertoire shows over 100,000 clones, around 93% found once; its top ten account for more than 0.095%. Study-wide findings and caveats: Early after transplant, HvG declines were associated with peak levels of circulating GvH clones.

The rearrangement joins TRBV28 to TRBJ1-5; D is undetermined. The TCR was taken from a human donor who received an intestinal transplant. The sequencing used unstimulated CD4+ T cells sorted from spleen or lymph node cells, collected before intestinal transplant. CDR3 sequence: CASRKGRRHVRVSQPQHF. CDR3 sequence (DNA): TGTGCCTCCCGAAAGGGTAGGAGGCACGTTAGGGTTAGTCAGCCCCAGCATTTT. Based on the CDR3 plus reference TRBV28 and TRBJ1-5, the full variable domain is DVKVTQSSRYLVKRTGEKVFLECVQDMDHENMFWYRQDPGLGLRLIYFSYDVKMKEKGDIPEGYSVSREKKERFSLILESASTNQTSMYLCASRKGRRHVRVSQPQHFGDGTRLSIL.